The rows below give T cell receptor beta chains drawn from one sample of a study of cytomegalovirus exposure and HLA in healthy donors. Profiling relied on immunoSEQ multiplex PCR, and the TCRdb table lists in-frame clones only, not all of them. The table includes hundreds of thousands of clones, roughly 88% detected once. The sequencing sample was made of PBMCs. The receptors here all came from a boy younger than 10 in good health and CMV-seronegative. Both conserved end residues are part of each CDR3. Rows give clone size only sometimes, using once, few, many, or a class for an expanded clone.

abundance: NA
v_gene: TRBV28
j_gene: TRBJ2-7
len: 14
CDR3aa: CASSGTSGSYEQYF

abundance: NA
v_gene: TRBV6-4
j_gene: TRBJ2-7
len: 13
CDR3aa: CACPPLSSYEQYF

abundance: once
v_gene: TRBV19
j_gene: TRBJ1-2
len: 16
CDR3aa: CASSIAGTGRFYGYTF

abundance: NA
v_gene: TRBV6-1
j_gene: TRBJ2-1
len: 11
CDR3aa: CASSGTVEQFF

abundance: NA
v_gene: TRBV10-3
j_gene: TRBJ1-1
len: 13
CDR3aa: CAISVRADTEAFF

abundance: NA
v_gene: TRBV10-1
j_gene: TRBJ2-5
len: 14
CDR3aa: CATPRNSSQETQYF

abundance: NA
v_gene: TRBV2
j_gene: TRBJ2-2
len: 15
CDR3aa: CASSEEGRGNGELFF

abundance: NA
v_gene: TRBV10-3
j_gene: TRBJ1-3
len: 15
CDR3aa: CAISEPGHSGNTIYF

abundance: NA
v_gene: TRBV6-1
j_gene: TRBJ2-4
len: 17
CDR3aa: CASNEGGVATIGDIQYF

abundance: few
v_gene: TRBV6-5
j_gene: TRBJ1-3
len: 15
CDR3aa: CASSAGVSSGNTIYF

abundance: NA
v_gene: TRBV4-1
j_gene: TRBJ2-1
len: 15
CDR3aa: CASSGGASGYYEQFF

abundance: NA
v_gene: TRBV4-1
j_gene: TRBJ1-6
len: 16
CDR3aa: CASSQTGGTNNSPLHF

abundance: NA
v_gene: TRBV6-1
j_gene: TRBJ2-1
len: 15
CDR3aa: CASDPGERENNEQFF

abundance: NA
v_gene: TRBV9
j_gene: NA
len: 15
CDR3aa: CASSVGTSGGYEQYF

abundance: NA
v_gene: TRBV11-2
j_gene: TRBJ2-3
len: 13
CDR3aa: CASSWGGGDTQYF

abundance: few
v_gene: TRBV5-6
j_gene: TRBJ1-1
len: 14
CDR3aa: CASNTGQGDTEAFF

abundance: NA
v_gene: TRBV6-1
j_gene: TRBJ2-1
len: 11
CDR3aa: CASSEATKRFF

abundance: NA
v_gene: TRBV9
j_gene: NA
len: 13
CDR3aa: CASSQGGAYEQYF

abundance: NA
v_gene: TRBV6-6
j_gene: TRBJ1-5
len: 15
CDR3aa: CASGPQVGTNQPQHF

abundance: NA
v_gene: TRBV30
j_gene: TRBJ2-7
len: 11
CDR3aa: CAWGTGYEQYF

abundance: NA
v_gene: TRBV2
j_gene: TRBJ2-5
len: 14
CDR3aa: CASSKGQGDETQYF

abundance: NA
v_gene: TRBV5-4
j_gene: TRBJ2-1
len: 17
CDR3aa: CASSLMGGVLRYNEQFF

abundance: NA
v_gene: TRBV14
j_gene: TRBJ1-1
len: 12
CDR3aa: CASSRDRVSAFF

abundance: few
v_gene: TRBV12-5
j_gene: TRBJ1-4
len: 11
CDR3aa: CASRDYEKLFF

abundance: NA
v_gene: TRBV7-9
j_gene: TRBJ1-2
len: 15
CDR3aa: CASSLGDWYLGGYTF

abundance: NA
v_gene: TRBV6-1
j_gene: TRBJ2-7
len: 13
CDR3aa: CASRDRGDYEQYF

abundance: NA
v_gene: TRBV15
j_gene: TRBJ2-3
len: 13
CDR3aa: CATSRDRADTQYF